This TCR beta chain derives from a study of vaccination effects on CD4 cells after COVID-19. Across the whole study: Every participant took two doses of the BNT162b2 or mRNA-1273 vaccine.

Libraries were prepared by immunoSEQ multiplex PCR; TCRdb keeps only in-frame clonotypes and omits some of them. The data show tens of thousands of clones, approximately 72% seen once. In the ViraFEST assay, antigen-specific CD4+ clonotypes were identified by expansion after peptide-pool stimulation. Upon completion of about eleven days in culture, CD4+ T cells were isolated. The vaccine recipients had no prior SARS-CoV-2 infection, with negative nucleocapsid antibodies. Cultures received IL-2 medium that replaced half the medium on days 3 and 7. To note about this clone: The antigen remains unidentified.

Germline V gene data show CDR1 as SGHRS and CDR2 as YFSETQ. This CDR3 spans 16 amino acids. V lost 2 bases to trimming and J lost 3 bases; unmatched junction nucleotides: 8. The source is a human donor who received a COVID-19 vaccine. The V and J genes are TRBV5-1 and TRBJ2-3; 8 nucleotides line up with TRBD2. The input for sequencing was CD4+ T cells from PBMCs cultured with HCoV-OC43 spike peptides, taken before COVID-19 vaccination. Subset in this sample: HCoV-OC43 spike overlapping peptide pool stimulation. The chain's CDR3 is CASSFGGGTGTDTQYF. The CDR3 DNA follows: TGCGCCAGCAGCTTCGGCGGGGGGACGGGGACAGATACGCAGTATTTT.